The 19 T cell receptor beta chains in this list originate from one sample, sequenced in a study of T cell responses to AZD1222 COVID-19 vaccine. The table came from immunoSEQ multiplex PCR; TCRdb's copy has only in-frame clones and leaves some out. The table shows fewer than 150,000 clones, with about 90% occurring only once. The specimen comprised peripheral blood, sampled 28 days after the second AZD1222 dose. These receptors were taken from an adult who received the AZD1222 COVID-19 vaccine.

The CDR3 coding sequence is TGTGCCAGCAGATTAACGGGACAGGGGGGAAACTATGGCTACACCTTC. Amino acid sequence: CASRLTGQGGNYGYTF. This sequence joins TRBV2 and TRBJ1-2, with 11 bases fitting TRBD1. The germline V gene encodes CDR1 SNHLY and CDR2 FYNNEI. CDR3 length: 16 amino acids. After removal of 6 bases from V and 2 bases from J, the junction contained 8 bases not matched to a gene.

J is TRBJ2-1 and V is TRBV29-1, with TRBD1 identical over 7 bases. The CDR3 length is 13 residues. The germline V gene encodes CDR1 SQVTM and CDR2 ANQGSEA. The V segment lost 5 bases and the J segment 6 bases; nucleotides outside the gene matches: 7. CDR3 sequence (DNA): TGCAGCGTTAGAGGGTCAGGGGGCAATGAGCAGTTCTTC. It codes for CSVRGSGGNEQFF.

This chain joins TRBV28 and TRBJ1-2; D call uncertain. V lost 3 bases and J 4 bases, leaving 15 bases between the germline ends. CDR1 is MDHEN, CDR2 SYDVKM, per germline. The CDR3 is made up of 15 amino acids. The CDR3 sequence is CASSFGPGSGYGYTF. CDR3 DNA: TGTGCCAGCAGTTTTGGTCCGGGGTCGGGCTATGGCTACACCTTC.

This chain joins TRBV10-3 and TRBJ1-5, with a possible D match to TRBD1 (6 bases). The CDR3 has 17 residues. The germline V gene has CDR1 ENHRY and CDR2 SYGVKD. Trimming stripped 10 bases from V and 0 bases from J, with 22 bases between. Here the CDR3 reads CATQGSSAMDSNQPQHF. The CDR3 DNA reads TGTGCCACACAGGGTTCTTCGGCAATGGATAGCAATCAGCCCCAGCATTTT.

CDR3 amino acids: CASSTSTGTGNEKLFF. DNA of the CDR3: TGTGCCAGTAGTACTTCTACCGGGACAGGGAATGAAAAACTGTTTTTT. The rearrangement joins TRBV19 to TRBJ1-4; 9 bases map to TRBD1. Germline V gene data show CDR1 as LNHDA and CDR2 as SQIVND (reference sequence). With 4 bases clipped from V and 5 bases from J, the junction kept 8 bases outside the gene matches. This CDR3 comprises 16 residues.

Regarding this clone: The sample carries other DNA sequences with the same CDR3. This rearrangement joins TRBV18 to TRBJ1-1; TRBD1 is a possible D gene (5 bases). V was pared by 6 bases and J by 1 base, with 6 bases between. This CDR3 is built from 12 residues. The germline gives CDR1 KGHSH, CDR2 LQKENI. The CDR3 is CASSGGNTEAFF. As DNA, the CDR3 is TGTGCCAGCTCCGGGGGGAACACTGAAGCTTTCTTT.

V is TRBV4-1 and J is TRBJ1-3; D gene uncertain. The germline V gene encodes CDR1 MGHRA and CDR2 YSYEKL. CDR3 length: 13 amino acids. Deletions cut 2 bases from V and 4 bases from J, with 6 bases between. The CDR3 coding sequence is TGCGCCAGCAGCCAACAGGCCGGAAACACCATATATTTT. Translation: CASSQQAGNTIYF.

V and J are TRBV6-4 and TRBJ2-3, with 9 bases fitting TRBD2. Germline V gene data show CDR1 as MRHNA and CDR2 as SNTAGT. V lost 3 bases and J lost 4; bases outside the gene matches: 5. CDR3 length: 15 amino acids. CDR3 sequence: CASSEEAGGADTQYF. In DNA, the CDR3 is TGTGCCAGCAGTGAGGAGGCGGGAGGGGCAGATACGCAGTATTTT.

This rearrangement joins TRBV7-2 to TRBJ2-1; 8 bases line up with TRBD2. J lost 6 bases, V lost 5 bases, and 12 bases had no gene match. CDR3 size: 16 residues. Germline loops: CDR1 SGHTA, CDR2 FQGNSA. CDR3 sequence: CASSPYRSGSGNEQFF. The DNA of the CDR3 is TGTGCCAGCAGCCCTTATAGGAGCGGGAGTGGCAATGAGCAGTTCTTC.

Regarding this clone: An end of the junction differs from the germline gene, which may be a read error. The V call is TRBV6-4, the J call TRBJ1-5; no definite D call. The germline V gene has CDR1 MRHNA and CDR2 SNTAGT. CDR3 length equals 18 residues. The CDR3 DNA reads TGTGCCAGCAGTTACTCCTTCCGGGCCCAGAGGTGTAATCAGCCCCAGCATTTT. Translated: CASSYSFRAQRCNQPQHF.

The J gene is TRBJ1-5, the V gene TRBV2; 8 nucleotides align to TRBD1. The CDR3 runs to 13 residues. The germline gives CDR1 SNHLY, CDR2 FYNNEI. J was trimmed by 5 bases and V by 7 bases; bases with no gene match: 4. DNA for the CDR3: TGTGCCAGCAACGGACAGGGTGATCAGCCCCAGCATTTT. Translated, it gives CASNGQGDQPQHF.

V gene TRBV28 combines with J gene TRBJ2-3; D perhaps matches TRBD2 (5 bases). V was trimmed by 10 bases and J by 2 bases, leaving 22 bases between them. Germline V gene lookup returns CDR1 MDHEN and CDR2 SYDVKM. The CDR3 spans 16 residues. The CDR3 protein is CAIGPLGWRATDTQYF. CDR3 nucleotide sequence: TGTGCCATCGGGCCCCTCGGTTGGCGGGCCACAGATACGCAGTATTTT.

This clone was picked up one time. CDR3 nucleotide sequence: TGTGCCAGCAGCCCCCCGGGACTCGCTAATGAAAAACTGTTTTTT. This sequence encodes CASSPPGLANEKLFF. This chain connects TRBV11-1 to TRBJ1-4, with D possibly matching TRBD1 (5 bases). CDR3 length equals 15 residues. Germline values: CDR1 SGHAT, CDR2 FQDESV (reference sequence). Trimming cost V 5 bases and J 3 bases, with 13 bases left between them.

The chain recombines TRBV2 with TRBJ2-5; TRBD2 matches 8 bases. Trimming cost V 6 bases and J 1 base; bases outside gene matches: 4. The CDR3 has 14 amino acids. The germline V gene has CDR1 SNHLY and CDR2 FYNNEI. CDR3 nucleotide sequence: TGTGCCAGCAGGATAACTAGCGGCCAAGAGACCCAGTACTTC. It specifies CASRITSGQETQYF. The full variable domain, in which reference TRBV2 and TRBJ2-5 provide the parts outside the CDR3, is EPEVTQTPSHQVTQMGQEVILRCVPISNHLYFYWYRQILGQKVEFLVSFYNNEISEKSEIFDDQFSVERPDGSNFTLKIRSTKLEDSAMYFCASRITSGQETQYFGPGTRLLVL.

This rearrangement joins TRBV19 to TRBJ1-2; 9 bases are a match to TRBD1. This CDR3 comprises 16 residues. With 4 bases clipped from V and 1 base from J, the junction kept 7 bases outside the gene matches. Germline lookup yields CDR1 LNHDA and CDR2 SQIVND (reference sequence). CDR3 sequence: CASSNYLTGGNYGYTF. CDR3 nucleotide sequence: TGTGCCAGTAGTAACTACTTGACAGGGGGTAACTATGGCTACACCTTC. Combining the CDR3 with reference TRBV19 and TRBJ1-2 gives the whole variable domain DGGITQSPKYLFRKEGQNVTLSCEQNLNHDAMYWYRQDPGQGLRLIYYSQIVNDFQKGDIAEGYSVSREKKESFPLTVTSAQKNPTAFYLCASSNYLTGGNYGYTFGSGTRLTVV.

This clone was counted a single time. The V gene is TRBV6-5, the J gene TRBJ1-5, with 7 bases lining up with TRBD1. Germline V lookup: CDR1 MNHEY, CDR2 SVGAGI. The CDR3 has 15 amino acids. Germline trimming cut 6 bases from V and 0 bases from J; bases unmatched to any gene: 5. This CDR3 is CASRITGDSNQPQHF. For the CDR3, the DNA is TGTGCCAGCAGGATTACAGGGGATAGCAATCAGCCCCAGCATTTT.

The chain has TRBV11-2 and TRBJ2-7; TRBD2 matches at 8 bases. J gave up 3 bases and V 9 bases, and 10 bases lay outside the gene matches. The CDR3 runs 14 residues. Germline V gene sequence: CDR1 SGHAT, CDR2 FQNNGV. The CDR3, as DNA: TGTGCCAGTAGGCCGGGACTAGGTGGCTACGAGCAGTACTTC. Its protein product is CASRPGLGGYEQYF. Drawing the rest from reference TRBV11-2 and TRBJ2-7, the complete variable domain is EAGVAQSPRYKIIEKRQSVAFWCNPISGHATLYWYQQILGQGPKLLIQFQNNGVVDDSQLPKDRFSAERLKGVDSTLKIQPAKLEDSAVYLCASRPGLGGYEQYFGPGTRLTVT.

The rearrangement links TRBV28 to TRBJ2-2, with 7 bases identical to TRBD2. Trimming took 11 bases from V and 4 from J; bases not matched to a gene: 13. There are 15 residues in the CDR3. The germline V gene has CDR1 MDHEN and CDR2 SYDVKM. This CDR3 reads CAYGRGGQSTGELFF. In DNA form, the CDR3 reads TGTGCCTACGGGCGGGGAGGGCAGAGCACCGGGGAGCTGTTTTTT. Complete variable domain (other parts from reference TRBV28 and TRBJ2-2): DVKVTQSSRYLVKRTGEKVFLECVQDMDHENMFWYRQDPGLGLRLIYFSYDVKMKEKGDIPEGYSVSREKKERFSLILESASTNQTSMYLCAYGRGGQSTGELFFGEGSRLTVL.

This clone was counted a single time. The chain couples TRBV5-1 to TRBJ2-7; D possibly corresponds to TRBD2 (7 bases). This CDR3 spans 15 amino acids. Trimming removed 5 bases at V and 0 bases at J, with 15 bases between. Germline V gene lookup returns CDR1 SGHRS and CDR2 YFSETQ. CDR3 in DNA: TGCGCCAGCAGTCACCGGGGGGCCAGCTCCTACGAGCAGTACTTC. This sequence encodes CASSHRGASSYEQYF.